These 2 T cell receptor beta chains were all obtained from the same sample, sequenced in a study of sequential checkpoint blockade in melanoma. The treatment is: randomized to nivolumab then ipilimumab (arm A) or the reverse (arm B). Data came from immunoSEQ multiplex PCR; TCRdb stores just in-frame clones and leaves some out. The table has under 3,500 clones, around 21% seen once. The source material was tumor tissue (inferred from file names), sampled from a patient given nivolumab and ipilimumab in sequence. These receptors were collected from a human donor with melanoma.

The DNA of the CDR3 is TGTGCCTGGAGTCCCCTGGGACGAGGCTATGGCTACACCTTC. The encoded protein is CAWSPLGRGYGYTF. The V call is TRBV30, the J call TRBJ1-2, with TRBD1 as a possible D gene (5 bases). The CDR3 is 14 amino acids. Germline V gene lookup returns CDR1 GTSNPN and CDR2 SVGIG (reference sequence). Deletions cut 2 bases from V and 4 bases from J, with 14 bases between.

The sample holds a few counts of this clone. J is TRBJ2-3 and V is TRBV6-8, with D tentatively TRBD1 (6 bases). The germline V gene encodes CDR1 MNHGY and CDR2 SAAAGT. This CDR3 contains 13 residues. The germline V and J ends were trimmed by 4 bases and 6 bases, with 11 bases remaining between them. Here the CDR3 reads CASSFNRVDTQYF. CDR3 sequence (DNA): TGTGCCAGCAGTTTCAACAGGGTTGATACGCAGTATTTT.